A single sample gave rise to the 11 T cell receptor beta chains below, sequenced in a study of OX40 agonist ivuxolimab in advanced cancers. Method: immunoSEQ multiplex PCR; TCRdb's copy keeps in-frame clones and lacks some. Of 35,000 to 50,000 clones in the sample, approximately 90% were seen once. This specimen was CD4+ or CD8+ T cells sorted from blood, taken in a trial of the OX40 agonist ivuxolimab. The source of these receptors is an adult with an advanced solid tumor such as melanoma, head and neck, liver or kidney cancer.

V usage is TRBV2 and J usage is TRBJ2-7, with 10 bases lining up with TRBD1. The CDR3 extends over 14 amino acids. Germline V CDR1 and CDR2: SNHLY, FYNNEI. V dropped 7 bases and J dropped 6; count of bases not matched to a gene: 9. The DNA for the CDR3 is TGTGCCAGCACCGGGCTGAGGACAGGGGGCGAGCAGTACTTC. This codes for CASTGLRTGGEQYF.

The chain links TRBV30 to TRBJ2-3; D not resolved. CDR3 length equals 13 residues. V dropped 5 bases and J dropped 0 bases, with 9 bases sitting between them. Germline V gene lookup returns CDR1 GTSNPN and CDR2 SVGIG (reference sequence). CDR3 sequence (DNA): TGTGCCTGGTCCACAGTAAGCACAGATACGCAGTATTTT. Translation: CAWSTVSTDTQYF. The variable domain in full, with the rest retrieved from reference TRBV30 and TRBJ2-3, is SQTIHQWPATLVQPVGSPLSLECTVEGTSNPNLYWYRQAAGRGLQLLFYSVGIGQISSEVPQNLSASRPQDRQFILSSKKLLLSDSGFYLCAWSTVSTDTQYFGPGTRLTVL.

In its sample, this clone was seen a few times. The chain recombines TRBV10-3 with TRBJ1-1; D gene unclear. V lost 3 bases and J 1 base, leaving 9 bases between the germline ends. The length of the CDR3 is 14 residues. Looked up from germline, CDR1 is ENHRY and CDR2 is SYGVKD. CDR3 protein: CAISDRQTNTEAFF. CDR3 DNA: TGTGCCATCAGTGATCGGCAGACGAACACTGAAGCTTTCTTT.

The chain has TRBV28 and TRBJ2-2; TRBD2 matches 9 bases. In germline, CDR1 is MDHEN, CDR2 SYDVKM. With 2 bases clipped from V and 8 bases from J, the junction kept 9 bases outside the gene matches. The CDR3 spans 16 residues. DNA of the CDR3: TGTGCCAGCAGTTTAGCGGGCGGGAGGGCCGATGGGGAGCTGTTTTTT. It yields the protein CASSLAGGRADGELFF. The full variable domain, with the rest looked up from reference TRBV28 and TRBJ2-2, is DVKVTQSSRYLVKRTGEKVFLECVQDMDHENMFWYRQDPGLGLRLIYFSYDVKMKEKGDIPEGYSVSREKKERFSLILESASTNQTSMYLCASSLAGGRADGELFFGEGSRLTVL.

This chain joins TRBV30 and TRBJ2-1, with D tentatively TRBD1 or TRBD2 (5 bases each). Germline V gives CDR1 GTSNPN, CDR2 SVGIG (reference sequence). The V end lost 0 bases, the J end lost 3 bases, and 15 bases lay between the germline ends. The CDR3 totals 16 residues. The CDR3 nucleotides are TGTGCCTGGAGTGTTAATGTGGGGGATTACTACAATGAGCAGTTCTTC. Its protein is CAWSVNVGDYYNEQFF.

Here the CDR3 reads CASSSQWSIRDGTEAFF. DNA of the CDR3: TGCGCCAGCAGCTCGCAATGGTCGATCAGGGATGGAACTGAAGCTTTCTTT. The rearrangement links TRBV5-1 to TRBJ1-1; a weak D match, TRBD1 (5 bases). The CDR3 contains 17 residues. CDR1 SGHRS and CDR2 YFSETQ come from the germline V gene. V dropped 3 bases and J dropped 5 bases, with 23 bases sitting between them.

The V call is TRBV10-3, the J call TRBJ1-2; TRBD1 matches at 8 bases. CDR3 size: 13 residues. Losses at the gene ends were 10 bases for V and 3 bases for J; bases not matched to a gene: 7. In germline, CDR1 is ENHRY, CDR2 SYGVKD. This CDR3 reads CANSDRVYYGYTF. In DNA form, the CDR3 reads TGTGCCAACTCGGACAGGGTTTACTATGGCTACACCTTC.

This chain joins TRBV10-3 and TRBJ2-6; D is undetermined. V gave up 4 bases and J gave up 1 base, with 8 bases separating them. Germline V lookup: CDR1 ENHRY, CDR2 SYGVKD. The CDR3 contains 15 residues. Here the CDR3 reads CAISGSGSGANVLTF. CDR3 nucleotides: TGTGCCATCAGTGGTAGTGGATCTGGGGCCAACGTCCTGACTTTC.

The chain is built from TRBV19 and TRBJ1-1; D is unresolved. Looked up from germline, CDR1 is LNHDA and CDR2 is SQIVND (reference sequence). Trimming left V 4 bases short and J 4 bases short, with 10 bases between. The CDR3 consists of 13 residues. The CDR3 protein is CASSRDWGTEAFF. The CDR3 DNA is TGTGCCAGTAGTAGGGATTGGGGCACTGAAGCTTTCTTT.

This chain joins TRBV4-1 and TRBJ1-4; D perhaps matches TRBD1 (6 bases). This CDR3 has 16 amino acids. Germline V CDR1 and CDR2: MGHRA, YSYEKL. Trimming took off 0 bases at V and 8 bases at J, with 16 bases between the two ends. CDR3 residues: CASSQDAGHSAEKLFF. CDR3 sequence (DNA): TGCGCCAGCAGCCAAGACGCGGGACACTCGGCGGAAAAACTGTTTTTT.

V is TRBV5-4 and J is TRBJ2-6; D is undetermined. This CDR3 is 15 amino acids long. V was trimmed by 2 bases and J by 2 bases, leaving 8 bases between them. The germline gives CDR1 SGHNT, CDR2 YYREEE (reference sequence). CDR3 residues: CASSFGAPGANVLTF. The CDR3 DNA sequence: TGTGCCAGCAGCTTCGGAGCCCCTGGGGCCAACGTCCTGACTTTC.